The clone carrying this T cell receptor beta chain came up a few times. Unmatched junction bases numbered 7, after V lost 4 bases and J lost 3 bases. The CDR3 extends over 16 amino acids. Germline V gives CDR1 SGHTA, CDR2 FQGNSA. The entry originates in a study of T cells after yellow fever vaccination. Whole-study context: Based on CD3, CD45RA, CCR7 and CD95, EM, EMRA, CM and Tscm memory subsets were sorted.

From the 5' RACE reads, TCRdb called clonotypes with MiXCR, one entry per CDR3 protein. The sample lists about 13,000 distinct CDR3 sequences, 4.9% occurring once. Notes on the study in general: Contamination of FACS-sorted repertoires by abundant clonotypes from the bulk population could occur. Detected again after the booster were most primary-vaccination clones, at approximately 96% CD4 and nearly 90% CD8.

This specimen consisted of PBMCs, either bulk or a sorted T-cell subset (CD4+, CD8+, memory, or dextramer-sorted; not recorded which), obtained 45 days after the yellow fever booster vaccination. The TCR originated in a young man who received the YFV17D yellow fever vaccine. The chain employs TRBV7-2 and TRBJ2-3; TRBD2 aligns across 10 bases. The CDR3 nucleotides are TGTGCCAGCAGCTCGGATCTAGCGGGGGTGACAGATACGCAGTATTTT. Residues: CASSSDLAGVTDTQYF.